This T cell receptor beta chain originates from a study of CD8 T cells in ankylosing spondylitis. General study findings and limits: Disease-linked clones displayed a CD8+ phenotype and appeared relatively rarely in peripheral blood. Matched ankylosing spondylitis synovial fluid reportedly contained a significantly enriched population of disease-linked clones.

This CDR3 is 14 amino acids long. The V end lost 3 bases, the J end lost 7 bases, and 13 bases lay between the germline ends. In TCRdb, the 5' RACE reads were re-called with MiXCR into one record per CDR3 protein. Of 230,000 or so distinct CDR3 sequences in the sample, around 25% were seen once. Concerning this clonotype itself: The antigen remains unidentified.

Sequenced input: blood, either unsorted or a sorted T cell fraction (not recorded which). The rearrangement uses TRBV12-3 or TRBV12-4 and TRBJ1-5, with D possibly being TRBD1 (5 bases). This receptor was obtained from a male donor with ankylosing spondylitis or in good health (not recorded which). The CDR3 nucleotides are TGTGCCAGCAGTTTTGGGGACTCAGGGCAGCCCCAGCATTTT. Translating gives CASSFGDSGQPQHF.